This TCR beta chain stems from a study of control samples from healthy donors and cancer patients. The CDR3 loop spans 14 amino acids. Looked up from germline, CDR1 is KGHSH and CDR2 is LQKENI. Deletions cut 6 bases from V and 2 bases from J, with 13 bases between. Concerning this clone itself: Other DNA sequences within the sample encode an identical CDR3.

The method was immunoSEQ multiplex PCR; TCRdb's version includes in-frame clones alone and lacks a portion of them. The data show under 65,000 clones, with around 87% seen just once and 9.5% to 15% held by the top ten. The gene calls are TRBV18 and TRBJ1-1; no clear D. The specimen was PBMCs. This receptor was taken from a woman aged 55-75 years with lung cancer. The CDR3 reads CASSYSGSNTEAFF. In nucleotides, the CDR3 is TGTGCCAGCTCCTACAGCGGGTCTAACACTGAAGCTTTCTTT.